The 15 T cell receptor beta chains reported below all come from one sample, sequenced in a study of OX40 agonist ivuxolimab in advanced cancers. Generated by immunoSEQ multiplex PCR, the TCRdb table keeps only in-frame clones and is missing some. In the table there are about 58,000 clones, more than 70% of which are singletons. This material consisted of CD4+ or CD8+ T cells sorted from blood, taken in a trial of the OX40 agonist ivuxolimab. These TCRs come from an adult with an advanced solid tumor such as melanoma, head and neck, liver or kidney cancer.

CDR3 in DNA: TGTGCCAGCAGCGAGAGCTCTGGGGCCAACGTCCTGACTTTC. As protein: CASSESSGANVLTF. The genes are TRBV2 and TRBJ2-6; no clear D gene. Germline CDR1 SNHLY, CDR2 FYNNEI. The CDR3 contains 14 residues. Trimming shortened V by 6 bases and J by 0 bases, and 6 bases separated the two germline ends. Based on the CDR3 plus reference TRBV2 and TRBJ2-6, the full variable domain is EPEVTQTPSHQVTQMGQEVILRCVPISNHLYFYWYRQILGQKVEFLVSFYNNEISEKSEIFDDQFSVERPDGSNFTLKIRSTKLEDSAMYFCASSESSGANVLTFGAGSRLTVL.

This rearrangement joins TRBV12-5 to TRBJ1-2, with D tentatively TRBD1 (5 bases). Germline CDR1 reads LGHNT; CDR2 reads FRNRAP. The ends were cut back, 0 bases at V and 8 bases at J, with 13 bases in the middle. The CDR3 runs to 14 residues. The CDR3 region is CASGLVPGSGGYTF. The DNA of the CDR3 is TGTGCTAGTGGTTTGGTTCCAGGGTCGGGAGGCTACACCTTC.

Here the CDR3 DNA reads TGTGCCAGCTCACCAAGGACAGGTCGCACCGGGGAGCTGTTTTTT. Translating gives CASSPRTGRTGELFF. This chain connects TRBV18 to TRBJ2-2; 7 bases match TRBD1. Germline assignment: CDR1 KGHSH and CDR2 LQKENI. J lost 4 bases, V lost 2 bases, and 4 bases had no gene match. The CDR3 totals 15 residues.

The rearrangement uses TRBV15 and TRBJ1-5; 8 positions agree with TRBD1. Germline values: CDR1 LNHNV, CDR2 YYDKDF (reference sequence). The ends lost 3 bases at V and 6 bases at J; junction bases unmatched: 7. The CDR3 loop spans 15 amino acids. The CDR3 loop reads CATSSGNRGIQPQHF. CDR3 nucleotides: TGTGCCACCAGCAGTGGGAACAGGGGGATTCAGCCCCAGCATTTT.

The genes are TRBV5-8 and TRBJ2-3, with D perhaps TRBD1 (5 bases). Germline values: CDR1 SGHTS, CDR2 YDEGEE. This CDR3 has 15 amino acids. Trimming took off 3 bases at V and 5 bases at J, with 16 bases between the two ends. This CDR3 reads CASSYRQYGGDTQYF. For the CDR3, the DNA is TGTGCCAGCAGCTACCGACAGTACGGTGGAGATACGCAGTATTTT.

This clone was recorded only once. The CDR3 DNA reads TGTGCCAGCAGCAACCCCGGGACAGGGGGCACTGAAGCTTTCTTT. Encoded protein: CASSNPGTGGTEAFF. V usage is TRBV7-6 and J usage is TRBJ1-1, with 11 bases that match TRBD1. Trimming cost V 5 bases and J 4 bases; bases outside gene matches: 6. CDR3 size: 15 residues. Germline CDR1 reads SGHVS; CDR2 reads FNYEAQ.

This clone showed up just once. The CDR3 region has the DNA TGTGCCAGCAGCTTAGTCCACAGTCCCTCCTACGAGCAGTACTTC. Protein: CASSLVHSPSYEQYF. This chain joins TRBV7-8 and TRBJ2-7, with D uncertain. Trimming pared 1 base from V and 0 bases from J, leaving 10 bases between. The CDR3 runs to 15 residues. CDR1 and CDR2 (germline): SGHVS, FQNEAQ.

The CDR3 nucleotides are TGTGCCAGCAGCGGACCCAGGCGTCACCTAGAGGGCTACACCTTC. It codes for CASSGPRRHLEGYTF. This chain uses TRBV5-4 with TRBJ1-2; D is unclear. The CDR3 consists of 15 residues. Germline V gene sequence: CDR1 SGHNT, CDR2 YYREEE (reference sequence). V lost 4 bases, J lost 8 bases, and 21 bases lay in between. Supplemented by reference TRBV5-4 and TRBJ1-2, the full variable domain reads ETGVTQSPTHLIKTRGQQVTLRCSSQSGHNTVSWYQQALGQGPQFIFQYYREEENGRGNFPPRFSGLQFPNYSSELNVNALELDDSALYLCASSGPRRHLEGYTFGSGTRLTVV.

This chain connects TRBV5-1 to TRBJ2-1; TRBD2 might be the D (5 bases). CDR1 SGHRS and CDR2 YFSETQ come from the germline V gene. Trimming took 0 bases from V and 4 from J, leaving 17 bases between them. The CDR3 covers 17 residues. CDR3 DNA: TGCGCCAGCAGCTTGGCCTGGGGTACCGGGGTTTACAATGAGCAGTTCTTC. This gives the protein CASSLAWGTGVYNEQFF. Looking up the rest from reference TRBV5-1 and TRBJ2-1 gives the full variable domain: KAGVTQTPRYLIKTRGQQVTLSCSPISGHRSVSWYQQTPGQGLQFLFEYFSETQRNKGNFPGRFSGRQFSNSRSEMNVSTLELGDSALYLCASSLAWGTGVYNEQFFGPGTRLTVL.

This clone was seen only a few times. The V call is TRBV18, the J call TRBJ2-1; the match to TRBD2 covers 10 bases. The V gene's germline CDR1 is KGHSH and CDR2 LQKENI. With 8 bases clipped from V and 5 bases from J, the junction kept 6 bases outside the gene matches. The CDR3 totals 14 residues. This CDR3 reads CASRGTSANNEQFF. CDR3 DNA sequence: TGTGCCAGCAGAGGGACTAGCGCGAACAATGAGCAGTTCTTC.

The chain recombines TRBV5-1 with TRBJ1-1; a weak D match, TRBD1 (5 bases). Per the germline V gene, CDR1 is SGHRS and CDR2 is YFSETQ. The CDR3 contains 15 residues. Trimming removed 2 bases at V and 1 base at J, with 12 bases between. The DNA for the CDR3 is TGCGCCAGCAGCTTACTGCAGGGCGGGAACACTGAAGCTTTCTTT. Residues: CASSLLQGGNTEAFF.

The CDR3 loop reads CATGGADSYEQYF. The DNA for the CDR3 is TGTGCCACAGGGGGGGCAGATTCCTACGAGCAGTACTTC. The chain employs TRBV10-3 and TRBJ2-7; D tentatively reads TRBD1 or TRBD2 (7 bases each). The CDR3 is 13 residues long. The V gene lost 10 bases and the J gene lost 1 base, with 14 bases spanning the gap. The germline V gene encodes CDR1 ENHRY and CDR2 SYGVKD.

This rearrangement joins TRBV6-1 to TRBJ1-5, with unresolved D. Trimming took 7 bases from V and 0 from J, leaving 13 bases between them. Per the germline V gene, CDR1 is MNHNS and CDR2 is SASEGT. The length of the CDR3 is 15 residues. The CDR3 region is CASIGSLLSNQPQHF. The DNA of the CDR3 is TGTGCCAGCATCGGTTCTTTGCTTAGCAATCAGCCCCAGCATTTT.

Written as DNA, the CDR3 is TGTGCCAGCAGTGCCCCCGGCGGGTTCTATGGCTACACCTTC. As protein: CASSAPGGFYGYTF. This chain links TRBV25-1 with TRBJ1-2; D is unclear. The CDR3 consists of 14 residues. The ends were cut back, 4 bases at V and 4 bases at J, with 13 bases in the middle. Germline V lookup: CDR1 MGHDK, CDR2 SYGVNS.

The CDR3 is CATSRGGPSNTGELFF. The CDR3 DNA follows: TGTGCCACCAGCAGAGGCGGCCCGTCGAACACCGGGGAGCTGTTTTTT. The rearrangement uses TRBV15 and TRBJ2-2; no firm D call. The CDR3 contains 16 residues. The V end lost 1 base, the J end lost 0 bases, and 9 bases lay between the germline ends. Germline CDR1 LNHNV, CDR2 YYDKDF (reference sequence).